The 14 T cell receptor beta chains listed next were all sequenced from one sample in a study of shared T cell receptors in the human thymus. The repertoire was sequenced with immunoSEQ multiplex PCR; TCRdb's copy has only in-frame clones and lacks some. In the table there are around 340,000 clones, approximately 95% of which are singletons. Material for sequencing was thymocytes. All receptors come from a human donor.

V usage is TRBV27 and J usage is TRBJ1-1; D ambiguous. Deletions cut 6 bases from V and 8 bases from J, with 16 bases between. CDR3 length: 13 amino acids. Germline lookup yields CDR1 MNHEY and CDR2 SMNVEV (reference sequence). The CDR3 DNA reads TGTGCCAGCAGCCCCGTGCCTCGAAGGGAAGCTTTCTTT. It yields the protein CASSPVPRREAFF.

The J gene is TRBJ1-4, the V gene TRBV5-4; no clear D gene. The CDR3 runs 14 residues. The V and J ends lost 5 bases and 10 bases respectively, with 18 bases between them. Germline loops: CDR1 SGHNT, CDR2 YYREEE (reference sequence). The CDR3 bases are TGTGCCAGCAGTCCCGGGTTCCGGGAGGGAAAACTGTTTTTT. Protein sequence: CASSPGFREGKLFF.

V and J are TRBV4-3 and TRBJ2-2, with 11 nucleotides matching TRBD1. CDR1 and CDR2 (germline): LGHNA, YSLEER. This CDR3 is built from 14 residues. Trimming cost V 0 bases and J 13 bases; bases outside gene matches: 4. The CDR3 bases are TGCGCCAGCAGCCAAGAAGGGACAGGGGGAATGCTGTTTTTT. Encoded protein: CASSQEGTGGMLFF.

CDR3: CASSEYLLPYQETQYF. The CDR3 coding sequence is TGTGCCAGCAGTGAATATCTACTCCCATACCAAGAGACCCAGTACTTC. The gene calls are TRBV25-1 and TRBJ2-5; no clear D gene. Germline V lookup: CDR1 MGHDK, CDR2 SYGVNS. The V end was cut by 0 bases, the J end by 0 bases, with 11 bases between. There are 16 residues in the CDR3. Full variable domain (rest looked up from reference TRBV25-1 and TRBJ2-5): EADIYQTPRYLVIGTGKKITLECSQTMGHDKMYWYQQDPGMELHLIHYSYGVNSTEKGDLSSESTVSRIRTEHFPLTLESARPSHTSQYLCASSEYLLPYQETQYFGPGTRLLVL.

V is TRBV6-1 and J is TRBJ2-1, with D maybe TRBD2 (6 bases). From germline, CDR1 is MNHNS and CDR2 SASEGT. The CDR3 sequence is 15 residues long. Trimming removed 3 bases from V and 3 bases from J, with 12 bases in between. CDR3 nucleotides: TGTGCCAGCAGTGACCCAAGCGGGTACTACAATGAGCAGTTCTTC. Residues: CASSDPSGYYNEQFF.

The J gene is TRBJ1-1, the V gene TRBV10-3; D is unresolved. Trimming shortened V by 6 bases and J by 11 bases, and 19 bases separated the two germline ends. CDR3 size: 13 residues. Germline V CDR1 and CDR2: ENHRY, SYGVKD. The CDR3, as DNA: TGTGCCATCAGGGGGTATTGGACTGCTCGGGCTTTCTTT. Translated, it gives CAIRGYWTARAFF.

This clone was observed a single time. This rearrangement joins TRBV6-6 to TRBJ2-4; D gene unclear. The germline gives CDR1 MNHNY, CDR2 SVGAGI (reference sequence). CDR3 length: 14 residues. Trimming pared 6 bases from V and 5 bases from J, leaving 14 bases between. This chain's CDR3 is CASRQDGVENIQYF. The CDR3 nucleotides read TGTGCCAGCAGGCAGGATGGGGTGGAAAACATTCAGTACTTC.

CDR3 region: CASALAGDNSTDTQYF. CDR3 nucleotide sequence: TGTGCCAGCGCCCTAGCGGGAGATAATAGCACAGATACGCAGTATTTT. The chain is built from TRBV9 and TRBJ2-3; 10 positions agree with TRBD2. Germline loops: CDR1 SGDLS, CDR2 YYNGEE. This CDR3 comprises 16 residues. V dropped 7 bases and J dropped 0; count of bases not matched to a gene: 8.

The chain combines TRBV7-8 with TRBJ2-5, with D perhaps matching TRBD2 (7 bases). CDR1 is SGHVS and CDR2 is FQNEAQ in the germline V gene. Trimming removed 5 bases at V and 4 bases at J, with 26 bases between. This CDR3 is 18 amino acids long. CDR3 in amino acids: CASSPRGGGWGEGETQYF. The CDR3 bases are TGTGCCAGCAGCCCTAGGGGAGGGGGTTGGGGGGAAGGAGAGACCCAGTACTTC.

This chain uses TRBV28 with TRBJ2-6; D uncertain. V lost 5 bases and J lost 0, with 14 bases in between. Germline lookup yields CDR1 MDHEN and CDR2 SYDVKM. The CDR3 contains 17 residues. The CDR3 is CASSHEPPLSGANVLTF. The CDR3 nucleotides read TGTGCCAGCAGTCACGAGCCGCCCCTCTCTGGGGCCAACGTCCTGACTTTC.

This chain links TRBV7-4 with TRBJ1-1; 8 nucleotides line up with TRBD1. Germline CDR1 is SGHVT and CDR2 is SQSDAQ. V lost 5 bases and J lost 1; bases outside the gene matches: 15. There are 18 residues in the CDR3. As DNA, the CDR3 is TGTGCCAGCAGCACCTATCGACAGGGGAATTTCTGGAACACTGAAGCTTTCTTT. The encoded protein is CASSTYRQGNFWNTEAFF.

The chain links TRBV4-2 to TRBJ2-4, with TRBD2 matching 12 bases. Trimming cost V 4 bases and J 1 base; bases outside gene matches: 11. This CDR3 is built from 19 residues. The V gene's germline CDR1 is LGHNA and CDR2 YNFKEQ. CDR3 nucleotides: TGTGCCAGCAGCCGAAGACTAGCGGGAGAGAAACTTGCCAAAAACATTCAGTACTTC. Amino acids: CASSRRLAGEKLAKNIQYF.

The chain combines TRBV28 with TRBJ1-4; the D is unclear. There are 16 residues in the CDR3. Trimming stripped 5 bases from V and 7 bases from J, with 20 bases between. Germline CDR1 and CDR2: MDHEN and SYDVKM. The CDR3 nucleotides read TGTGCCAGCAGTCTCAACCCTGGGGAGTTTAGTGAAAAACTGTTTTTT. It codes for CASSLNPGEFSEKLFF.

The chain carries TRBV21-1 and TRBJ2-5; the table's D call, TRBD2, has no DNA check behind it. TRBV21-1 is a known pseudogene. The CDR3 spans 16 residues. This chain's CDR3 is CASSKEESNYQETQYF. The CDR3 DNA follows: TGTGCCAGCAGCAAAGAGGAGTCAAACTACCAAGAGACCCAGTACTTC.